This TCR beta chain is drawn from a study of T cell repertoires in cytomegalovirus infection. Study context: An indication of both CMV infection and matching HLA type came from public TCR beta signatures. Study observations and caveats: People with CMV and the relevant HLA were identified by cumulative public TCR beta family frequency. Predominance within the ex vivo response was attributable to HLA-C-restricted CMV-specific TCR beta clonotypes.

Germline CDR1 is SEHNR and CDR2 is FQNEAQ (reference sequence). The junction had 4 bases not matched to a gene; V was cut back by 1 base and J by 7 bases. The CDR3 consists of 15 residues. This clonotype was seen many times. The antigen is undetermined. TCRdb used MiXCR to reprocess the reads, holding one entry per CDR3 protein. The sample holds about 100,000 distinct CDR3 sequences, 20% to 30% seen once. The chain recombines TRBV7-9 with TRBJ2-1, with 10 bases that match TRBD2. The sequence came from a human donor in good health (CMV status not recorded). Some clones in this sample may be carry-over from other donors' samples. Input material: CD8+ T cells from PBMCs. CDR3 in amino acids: CASSLGLGLANEQFF. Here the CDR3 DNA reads TGTGCCAGCAGCTTAGGTCTGGGACTAGCGAATGAGCAGTTCTTC.